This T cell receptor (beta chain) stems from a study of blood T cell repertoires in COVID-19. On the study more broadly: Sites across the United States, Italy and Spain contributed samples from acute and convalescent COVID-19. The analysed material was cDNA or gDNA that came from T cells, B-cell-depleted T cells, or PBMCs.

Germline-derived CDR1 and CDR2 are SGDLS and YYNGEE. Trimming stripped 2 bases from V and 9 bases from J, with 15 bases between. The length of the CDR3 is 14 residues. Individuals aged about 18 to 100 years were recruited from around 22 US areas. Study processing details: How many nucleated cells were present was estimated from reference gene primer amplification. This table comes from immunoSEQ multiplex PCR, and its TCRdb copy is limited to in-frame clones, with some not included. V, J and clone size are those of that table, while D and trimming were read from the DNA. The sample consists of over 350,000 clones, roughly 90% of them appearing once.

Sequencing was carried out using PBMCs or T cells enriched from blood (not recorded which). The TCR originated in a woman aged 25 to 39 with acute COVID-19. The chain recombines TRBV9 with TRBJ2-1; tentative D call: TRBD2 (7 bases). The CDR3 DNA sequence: TGTGCCAGCAGCGTTTCGAGGGGGGAGGGTGAGCAGTTCTTC. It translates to CASSVSRGEGEQFF.